Listed below are T cell receptor beta chains from one sample, sequenced in a study of Tregs in tolerant kidney transplant recipients. Only in-frame clones appear in the TCRdb table, and some are missing; sequencing was by immunoSEQ multiplex PCR. This sample has 110,000 or so clones, with 90% found just once. The specimen comprised CD4+ T cells from blood, sampled before the transplant. These receptors came from a human donor who received a combined kidney and bone marrow transplant. CDR3s include the opening cysteine and the closing phenylalanine or tryptophan. A D gene is named only where the DNA matches it firmly. Some rows have no size entry. The others give once, few or many, or a class for an expanded clone.

clone size: NA
J gene: TRBJ2-3
V gene: TRBV7-6
D gene: NA
CDR3 DNA: TGTGCCAGCAGCTTACGTCTGGTTGGAGCGAGGGGCACAGATACGCAGTATTTT
CDR3 protein: CASSLRLVGARGTDTQYF

clone size: once
J gene: TRBJ2-6
V gene: TRBV18
D gene: NA
CDR3 DNA: TGTGCCAGCTCACCCGTGTCGGTCTCTGGGGCCAACGTCCTGACTTTC
CDR3 protein: CASSPVSVSGANVLTF

clone size: NA
J gene: TRBJ2-7
V gene: TRBV28
D gene: NA
CDR3 DNA: TGTGCCAGCAGCGACGGGGGAGCCTCCTACGAGCAGTACTTC
CDR3 protein: CASSDGGASYEQYF

clone size: NA
J gene: TRBJ2-3
V gene: TRBV12-5
D gene: NA
CDR3 DNA: TGTGCTAGTGGGTACACAGATACGCAGTATTTT
CDR3 protein: CASGYTDTQYF

clone size: once
J gene: TRBJ2-6
V gene: TRBV5-1
D gene: TRBD1
CDR3 DNA: TGCGCCAGCAGCTCAGGGACAGCCTCTGGGGCCAACGTCCTGACTTTC
CDR3 protein: CASSSGTASGANVLTF

clone size: few
J gene: TRBJ2-7
V gene: TRBV7-7
D gene: NA
CDR3 DNA: TGTGCCAGCAGCCCCCTTGGGGGCCACTACGAGCAGTACTTC
CDR3 protein: CASSPLGGHYEQYF

clone size: NA
J gene: TRBJ2-5
V gene: TRBV7-6
D gene: TRBD2
CDR3 DNA: TGTGCCAGCAGAAAGGGGCTAGCGGCCCTCCAAGAGACCCAGTACTTC
CDR3 protein: CASRKGLAALQETQYF

clone size: NA
J gene: TRBJ2-3
V gene: TRBV7-8
D gene: NA
CDR3 DNA: TGTGCCAGCAGCTTGAGTAGAGATACGCAGTATTTT
CDR3 protein: CASSLSRDTQYF

clone size: NA
J gene: TRBJ2-5
V gene: TRBV5-1
D gene: NA
CDR3 DNA: TGCGCCAGCAGCTTGGGACAGCCCGTGGAGACCCAGTACTTC
CDR3 protein: CASSLGQPVETQYF

clone size: NA
J gene: TRBJ1-2
V gene: TRBV2
D gene: NA
CDR3 DNA: TGTGCCAGCAGGGGACACTCCTATGGCTACACCTTC
CDR3 protein: CASRGHSYGYTF

clone size: NA
J gene: TRBJ2-2
V gene: TRBV6-4
D gene: TRBD2
CDR3 DNA: TGTGCCAGCAGCGCTAGCGGGGCGAACACCGGGGAGCTGTTTTTT
CDR3 protein: CASSASGANTGELFF

clone size: NA
J gene: TRBJ2-3
V gene: TRBV6-6
D gene: NA
CDR3 DNA: TGTGCCAGCAGGACAGCGACAGATACGCAGTATTTT
CDR3 protein: CASRTATDTQYF

clone size: NA
J gene: TRBJ2-2
V gene: TRBV4-1
D gene: TRBD1
CDR3 DNA: TGCGCCAGCAGGTCCGGGACAGCATACACCGGGGAGCTGTTTTTT
CDR3 protein: CASRSGTAYTGELFF

clone size: NA
J gene: TRBJ1-2
V gene: TRBV7-2
D gene: NA
CDR3 DNA: TGTGCCAGCAGCTTAGACGGGTTCTATGGCTACACCTTC
CDR3 protein: CASSLDGFYGYTF

clone size: NA
J gene: TRBJ2-7
V gene: TRBV10-3
D gene: NA
CDR3 DNA: TGTGCCGCCCTAAGAGGGAAACTACGAGGTGGTCTCCCTGACAAGCAGTACTTC
CDR3 protein: CAALRGKLRGGLPDKQYF

clone size: NA
J gene: TRBJ1-2
V gene: TRBV18
D gene: NA
CDR3 DNA: TGTGCCAGCTCACCAGGCGGGCCAAACTATGGCTACACCTTC
CDR3 protein: CASSPGGPNYGYTF

clone size: NA
J gene: TRBJ1-6
V gene: TRBV11-2
D gene: NA
CDR3 DNA: TGTGCCAGCAGCTTATTGGGCGTGCATAATTCACCCCTCCACTTT
CDR3 protein: CASSLLGVHNSPLHF

clone size: NA
J gene: TRBJ1-2
V gene: TRBV7-2
D gene: NA
CDR3 DNA: TGTGCCAGCAGCTTTAAAGTTAAGCTCACCTTC
CDR3 protein: CASSFKVKLTF